These 26 T cell receptor beta chains came from one sample sequenced in a study of cytomegalovirus exposure and HLA in healthy donors. This table comes from immunoSEQ multiplex PCR, and its TCRdb copy is limited to in-frame clones, with some not included. Among about 200,000 clones listed, about 81% were seen once. Sequenced sample: PBMCs. These TCRs come from a woman aged 25-40 years in good health and CMV-seronegative.

This chain links TRBV19 with TRBJ1-1, with a possible D match to TRBD1 (5 bases). V was clipped by 4 bases and J by 3 bases, with 9 bases between them. In germline, CDR1 is LNHDA, CDR2 SQIVND (reference sequence). The CDR3 contains 13 residues. The CDR3 sequence is CASSTQGHTEAFF. The CDR3 coding sequence is TGTGCCAGTAGTACGCAGGGCCACACTGAAGCTTTCTTT.

The chain has TRBV6-1 and TRBJ1-2, with D possibly being TRBD1 (5 bases). The CDR3 runs 15 residues. CDR1 is MNHNS and CDR2 is SASEGT in the germline V gene. V lost 5 bases and J lost 2, with 15 bases in between. The CDR3 sequence: CASSKIDRLNYGYTF. In DNA form, the CDR3 reads TGTGCCAGCAGTAAAATTGACAGACTCAACTATGGCTACACCTTC.

This chain connects TRBV5-4 to TRBJ2-1; D is undetermined. This CDR3 is 11 amino acids long. Germline values: CDR1 SGHNT, CDR2 YYREEE (reference sequence). Trimming took 1 base from V and 9 from J, leaving 5 bases between them. The CDR3 DNA sequence: TGTGCCAGCAGCTTGAACAGTGAGCAGTTCTTC. Translation gives CASSLNSEQFF.

This chain connects TRBV6-5 to TRBJ1-2; 9 nucleotides agree with TRBD1. This CDR3 comprises 13 residues. J was trimmed by 8 bases and V by 6 bases; bases with no gene match: 7. Per the germline V gene, CDR1 is MNHEY and CDR2 is SVGAGI. This CDR3 is CASRATGGHGYTF. In nucleotides, the CDR3 is TGTGCCAGCAGAGCGACAGGGGGGCACGGCTACACCTTC.

The rearrangement joins TRBV7-9 to TRBJ2-7; 7 positions match TRBD2. Unmatched junction bases numbered 10, after V lost 5 bases and J lost 0 bases. Germline assignment: CDR1 SEHNR and CDR2 FQNEAQ (reference sequence). The CDR3 contains 16 residues. The CDR3 nucleotides read TGTGCCAGCAGCCAAGGGGCTAGCGGCCTCTCCTACGAGCAGTACTTC. This encodes CASSQGASGLSYEQYF.

The V call is TRBV19, the J call TRBJ2-6, with 11 positions matching TRBD1. CDR3 size: 16 residues. The ends lost 6 bases at V and 2 bases at J; junction bases unmatched: 3. The germline CDR1 and CDR2 sequences are LNHDA and SQIVND (reference sequence). The CDR3 region has the DNA TGTGCCAGTAGCCGGGACAGGGGGACTGGGGCCAACGTCCTGACTTTC. It specifies CASSRDRGTGANVLTF.

V is TRBV6-4 and J is TRBJ2-2, with 7 bases identical to TRBD2. Germline CDR1 MRHNA, CDR2 SNTAGT. Trimming at V came to 7 bases and at J to 6 bases, leaving 8 bases not matched to a gene. The CDR3 length is 14 residues. This CDR3 reads CASNIGLGAGELFF. The CDR3 DNA follows: TGTGCCAGCAATATAGGACTAGGGGCCGGGGAGCTGTTTTTT.

The genes are TRBV19 and TRBJ1-2; 9 bases are shared with TRBD1. Germline values: CDR1 LNHDA, CDR2 SQIVND (reference sequence). The CDR3 loop spans 14 amino acids. The V and J ends lost 8 bases and 8 bases, in that order; junction bases with no gene match: 12. The CDR3 bases are TGTGCCAGTGCAGCGGGGACAGGGATTGGAGGCTACACCTTC. Its protein is CASAAGTGIGGYTF.

The chain uses TRBV27 and TRBJ2-7; TRBD2 matches 10 bases. J gave up 3 bases and V 1 base, and 6 bases lay outside the gene matches. The germline V gene has CDR1 MNHEY and CDR2 SMNVEV (reference sequence). This CDR3 contains 16 residues. The CDR3 DNA sequence: TGTGCCAGCAGTTTATTGGCTAGCGGGAGTGTCTACGAGCAGTACTTC. Protein sequence: CASSLLASGSVYEQYF.

This rearrangement joins TRBV18 to TRBJ2-3; TRBD1 is a possible D gene (5 bases). There are 13 residues in the CDR3. CDR1 and CDR2 (germline): KGHSH, LQKENI. Between the trimmed V and J ends, which lost 8 bases and 0 bases, there was a span of 9 bases. CDR3 sequence reads: CASLRASTDTQYF. The DNA for the CDR3 is TGTGCCAGCCTCAGGGCTAGCACAGATACGCAGTATTTT.

The V call is TRBV5-1, the J call TRBJ1-3; D is undetermined. Germline loops: CDR1 SGHRS, CDR2 YFSETQ. V gave up 0 bases and J gave up 8 bases, with 12 bases separating them. The CDR3 spans 14 residues. The CDR3 sequence: CASSLGREGDTIYF. Written as DNA, the CDR3 is TGCGCCAGCAGCTTGGGTAGAGAAGGAGACACCATATATTTT.

A single count supports this clone. This chain joins TRBV5-1 and TRBJ2-3; D is perhaps TRBD2 (5 bases). Germline-derived CDR1 and CDR2 are SGHRS and YFSETQ. CDR3 length equals 15 residues. V shed 3 bases and J shed 3 bases, with 14 bases lying between them. DNA of the CDR3: TGCGCCAGCAGCTCTCATTGGGGAGATACAGATACGCAGTATTTT. The encoded protein is CASSSHWGDTDTQYF.

The chain links TRBV15 to TRBJ1-3; 10 bases line up with TRBD1. Germline CDR1 LNHNV, CDR2 YYDKDF (reference sequence). The CDR3 spans 17 residues. The J segment lost 1 base and the V segment lost 3 bases, leaving 6 bases of the junction unmatched. The CDR3: CATSSTGQGNSGNTIYF. In DNA, the CDR3 is TGTGCCACCAGCAGTACGGGACAGGGGAATTCTGGAAACACCATATATTTT.

J is TRBJ1-1 and V is TRBV15; TRBD1 matches 7 bases. Per the germline V gene, CDR1 is LNHNV and CDR2 is YYDKDF (reference sequence). The CDR3 runs 14 residues. After removal of 3 bases from V and 1 base from J, the junction contained 2 bases not matched to a gene. The CDR3 nucleotides are TGTGCCACCAGCAGGGACAGGACGAACACTGAAGCTTTCTTT. Amino acid sequence: CATSRDRTNTEAFF.

This clone was counted only a few times. This chain joins TRBV7-9 and TRBJ1-5; maybe TRBD1 (5 bases). Germline assignment: CDR1 SEHNR and CDR2 FQNEAQ (reference sequence). The V and J ends lost 4 bases and 3 bases respectively, with 10 bases between them. This CDR3 is built from 14 residues. Here the CDR3 reads CASSSDSFNQPQHF. The CDR3, as DNA: TGTGCCAGCAGCTCCGACAGCTTCAATCAGCCCCAGCATTTT.

This clone showed up just once. The J gene is TRBJ2-2, the V gene TRBV5-1, with TRBD2 matching over 7 bases. Per germline, CDR1 SGHRS and CDR2 YFSETQ. V shed 5 bases and J 6 bases; nucleotides not matched to a gene: 4. The length of the CDR3 is 13 residues. The CDR3 nucleotides read TGCGCCAGCAGTGGAAGCGGGGCCGGGGAGCTGTTTTTT. Translated: CASSGSGAGELFF.

The chain carries TRBV6-6 and TRBJ2-7; 9 bases map to TRBD1. J lost 4 bases, V lost 5 bases, and 9 bases had no gene match. From germline, CDR1 is MNHNY and CDR2 SVGAGI (reference sequence). This CDR3 region has 15 residues. DNA of the CDR3: TGTGCCAGCAGTGACCCCGGGACAGGGTCATACGAGCAGTACTTC. It codes for CASSDPGTGSYEQYF.

This clone was recorded once. This chain uses TRBV11-1 with TRBJ2-1; 8 bases are shared with TRBD2. The CDR3 covers 15 residues. V lost 1 base, J lost 10 bases, and 9 bases stayed unmatched. The germline V gene has CDR1 SGHAT and CDR2 FQDESV (reference sequence). CDR3 in DNA: TGTGCCAGCAGCTTAGATACGGGAGGGCGTTGGGAGCAGTTCTTC. This translates into CASSLDTGGRWEQFF.

The chain combines TRBV6-5 with TRBJ2-1; no reliable D call. Per germline, CDR1 MNHEY and CDR2 SVGAGI. Deletions cut 5 bases from V and 4 bases from J, with 9 bases between. CDR3 length: 13 amino acids. CDR3 DNA sequence: TGTGCCAGCAGTCCCCAGAGGTACAATGAGCAGTTCTTC. This encodes CASSPQRYNEQFF.

This clone was seen just once. The chain couples TRBV5-1 to TRBJ2-1, with TRBD2 identical over 13 bases. From germline, CDR1 is SGHRS and CDR2 YFSETQ. Unmatched junction bases numbered 12, after V lost 4 bases and J lost 2 bases. CDR3 length equals 19 residues. CDR3 residues: CASSQKTSGRPLTYNEQFF. CDR3 nucleotide sequence: TGCGCCAGCAGCCAGAAGACTAGCGGGAGGCCCCTAACCTACAATGAGCAGTTCTTC.

The chain links TRBV9 to TRBJ2-7, with D perhaps matching TRBD1 (5 bases). CDR1 SGDLS and CDR2 YYNGEE come from the germline V gene. Trimming cost V 3 bases and J 2 bases, with 12 bases left between them. The CDR3 length is 14 residues. DNA for the CDR3: TGTGCCAGCAGCGCCCCCGACAGAGCCTACGAGCAGTACTTC. This codes for CASSAPDRAYEQYF.

The chain combines TRBV2 with TRBJ2-1; TRBD2 aligns across 11 bases. Germline V lookup: CDR1 SNHLY, CDR2 FYNNEI. Trimming removed 6 bases from V and 7 bases from J; junction bases left unmatched: 8. The CDR3 sequence is 15 residues long. This chain's CDR3 is CASRHRVAGGNEQFF. For the CDR3, the DNA is TGTGCCAGCAGGCATCGTGTAGCGGGAGGGAATGAGCAGTTCTTC.

This clone was detected only once. The chain uses TRBV28 and TRBJ2-2, with D possibly being TRBD1 (5 bases). Deletions cut 5 bases from V and 8 bases from J, with 9 bases between. This CDR3 is built from 12 residues. The germline V gene encodes CDR1 MDHEN and CDR2 SYDVKM. CDR3 amino acids: CASSPRVGELFF. CDR3 DNA sequence: TGTGCCAGCAGTCCCAGGGTGGGGGAGCTGTTTTTT.

The rearrangement links TRBV5-6 to TRBJ1-1, with a tentative D call TRBD1 (6 bases). V was shortened by 4 bases and J by 2 bases, with 18 bases between the two germline ends. In germline, CDR1 is SGHDT, CDR2 YYEEEE. The CDR3 is made up of 16 amino acids. The CDR3: CASSPITQGYNTEAFF. In nucleotides, the CDR3 is TGTGCCAGCAGCCCGATCACCCAGGGGTACAACACTGAAGCTTTCTTT. Drawing the rest from reference TRBV5-6 and TRBJ1-1, the complete variable domain is DAGVTQSPTHLIKTRGQQVTLRCSPKSGHDTVSWYQQALGQGPQFIFQYYEEEERQRGNFPDRFSGHQFPNYSSELNVNALLLGDSALYLCASSPITQGYNTEAFFGQGTRLTVV.

The V and J genes are TRBV19 and TRBJ1-2; D not resolved. Trimming removed 3 bases at V and 8 bases at J, with 13 bases between. The CDR3 loop spans 13 amino acids. Germline V gene sequence: CDR1 LNHDA, CDR2 SQIVND (reference sequence). The CDR3 nucleotides are TGTGCCAGTAGTATCGGGAAGGGCGTCGGCTACACCTTC. Translated: CASSIGKGVGYTF.

V is TRBV5-4 and J is TRBJ2-3, with 16 nucleotides matching TRBD2. After removal of 2 bases from V and 1 base from J, the junction contained 7 bases not matched to a gene. Germline lookup yields CDR1 SGHNT and CDR2 YYREEE (reference sequence). The CDR3 covers 19 residues. CDR3 loop: CASSLAGLAGGRGTDTQYF. The CDR3 region has the DNA TGTGCCAGCAGCTTAGCGGGACTAGCGGGAGGGCGGGGCACAGATACGCAGTATTTT.